This T cell receptor (beta chain) was retrieved from a study of T-cell reconstitution after alpha-beta-depleted transplantation in children. A library of TCRbeta sequences, prepared with unique molecular identifiers, was generated. MiXCR, applied by TCRdb to the PCR reads, yields one record per CDR3 protein. This table holds some 520,000 distinct CDR3 sequences, roughly 33% found once. This clonotype occurred a few times. V lost 5 bases, J lost 6 bases, and 10 bases stayed unmatched. The CDR3 is 17 residues long. The TCR was taken from a human donor who donated a stem cell graft to a child with aplastic anemia. V is TRBV12-3 or TRBV12-4 and J is TRBJ2-3; 14 bases agree with TRBD2. Sample: PBMCs from the stem cell graft donor, taken from the stem cell graft. The CDR3 DNA follows: TGTGCCAGCAGTCCCACCGGGACTAGCGGGAGATCGGATACGCAGTATTTT. Amino acid sequence: CASSPTGTSGRSDTQYF.